The 26 T cell receptor beta chains in this list originate from one sample, sequenced in a study of cytomegalovirus exposure and HLA in healthy donors. Some clones are missing from TCRdb's copy, which holds only in-frame ones; the method was immunoSEQ multiplex PCR. Found here are 150,000 to 200,000 clones, around 86% of them singletons; the top ten hold about 1.6%. Input material: PBMCs. These TCRs come from a woman under 30 in good health and CMV-seronegative.

A single count supports this clone. This chain uses TRBV15 with TRBJ2-5, with D unresolved. Trimming took 0 bases from V and 2 from J, leaving 4 bases between them. Germline-derived CDR1 and CDR2 are LNHNV and YYDKDF (reference sequence). This CDR3 spans 13 amino acids. CDR3 DNA: TGTGCCACCAGCAGAGATGTACAAGAGACCCAGTACTTC. Protein: CATSRDVQETQYF. The whole variable domain, filled in from reference TRBV15 and TRBJ2-5, reads DAMVIQNPRYQVTQFGKPVTLSCSQTLNHNVMYWYQQKSSQAPKLLFHYYDKDFNNEADTPDNFQSRRPNTSFCFLDIRSPGLGDTAMYLCATSRDVQETQYFGPGTRLLVL.

This chain connects TRBV27 to TRBJ2-7, with TRBD1 matching 7 bases. There are 16 residues in the CDR3. Germline assignment: CDR1 MNHEY and CDR2 SMNVEV (reference sequence). Trimming cost V 4 bases and J 4 bases; bases outside gene matches: 13. The chain's CDR3 is CASSSLYTGQIYEQYF. CDR3 DNA: TGTGCCAGCAGTTCTCTATATACGGGACAGATTTACGAGCAGTACTTC.

The V gene is TRBV2, the J gene TRBJ1-1, with D hard to call. Trimming took off 7 bases at V and 1 base at J, with 22 bases between the two ends. This CDR3 contains 17 residues. From germline, CDR1 is SNHLY and CDR2 FYNNEI. The CDR3 protein is CASIRSGNLRGNTEAFF. The CDR3 coding sequence is TGTGCCAGCATCAGAAGCGGAAACCTCCGCGGGAACACTGAAGCTTTCTTT.

This clone was detected only a few times. V and J are TRBV19 and TRBJ1-1, with D perhaps matching TRBD1 (5 bases). The CDR3 totals 14 residues. Germline values: CDR1 LNHDA, CDR2 SQIVND (reference sequence). The V end lost 3 bases, the J end lost 7 bases, and 15 bases lay between the germline ends. CDR3 loop: CASSILRGTDEAFF. As DNA, the CDR3 is TGTGCCAGTAGTATCTTGCGGGGGACGGATGAAGCTTTCTTT.

The chain links TRBV29-1 to TRBJ1-5, with 9 bases that match TRBD1. CDR1 is SQVTM and CDR2 is ANQGSEA in the germline V gene. The CDR3 runs to 14 residues. The junction had 7 bases not matched to a gene; V was cut back by 8 bases and J by 2 bases. The CDR3 is CSYTGGAGNQPQHF. The CDR3 bases are TGCAGCTACACAGGGGGCGCAGGCAATCAGCCCCAGCATTTT.

V gene TRBV5-8 combines with J gene TRBJ1-3, with 7 bases lining up with TRBD1. CDR3 size: 15 residues. Losses at the gene ends were 4 bases for V and 3 bases for J; bases not matched to a gene: 7. Germline CDR1 is SGHTS and CDR2 is YDEGEE. CDR3 region: CASSLGQVFGNTIYF. Here the CDR3 DNA reads TGTGCCAGCAGCCTAGGACAGGTCTTTGGAAACACCATATATTTT.

The chain joins TRBV2 to TRBJ2-1; 8 bases are shared with TRBD2. CDR1 is SNHLY, CDR2 FYNNEI, per germline. V lost 1 base and J lost 3; bases outside the gene matches: 2. CDR3 length: 15 residues. The CDR3 bases are TGTGCCAGCAGTGAAGGGAGCGGGAGCTACAATGAGCAGTTCTTC. It yields the protein CASSEGSGSYNEQFF.

This clone was recorded once. This chain links TRBV27 with TRBJ2-3; D unresolved. CDR1 is MNHEY and CDR2 is SMNVEV in the germline V gene (reference sequence). V dropped 1 base and J dropped 1 base, with 12 bases sitting between them. This CDR3 contains 16 residues. CDR3 nucleotides: TGTGCCAGCAGTTTATTAGCCGTATCCCGCACAGATACGCAGTATTTT. Residues: CASSLLAVSRTDTQYF.

V is TRBV19 and J is TRBJ1-2, with D possibly matching TRBD1 (5 bases). Trimming stripped 7 bases from V and 4 bases from J, with 10 bases between. The V gene's germline CDR1 is LNHDA and CDR2 SQIVND (reference sequence). This CDR3 is 12 amino acids long. The CDR3 coding sequence is TGTGCCAGTAATGGGGGACTCTATGGCTACACCTTC. This sequence encodes CASNGGLYGYTF.

The V and J genes are TRBV6-5 and TRBJ1-1; a weak D match, TRBD1 (5 bases). The length of the CDR3 is 16 residues. The germline V and J ends were trimmed by 3 bases and 3 bases, with 17 bases remaining between them. CDR1 MNHEY and CDR2 SVGAGI come from the germline V gene. The chain's CDR3 is CASSYVARAGYTEAFF. Written as DNA, the CDR3 is TGTGCCAGCAGTTATGTGGCCCGGGCAGGGTACACTGAAGCTTTCTTT.

The chain has TRBV11-2 and TRBJ2-1; 7 bases match TRBD2. This CDR3 has 17 amino acids. Germline V gene sequence: CDR1 SGHAT, CDR2 FQNNGV. The trim removed 4 bases at V and 7 bases at J, leaving 16 bases unmatched. The CDR3 loop reads CASSSIRPGGSGNEQFF. The CDR3 DNA follows: TGTGCCAGCAGCTCCATCAGACCCGGCGGGAGCGGTAATGAGCAGTTCTTC.

The rearrangement joins TRBV25-1 to TRBJ2-2; 7 nucleotides line up with TRBD2. Germline CDR1 reads MGHDK; CDR2 reads SYGVNS. This CDR3 is built from 16 residues. With V trimmed by 0 bases and J by 5 bases, 6 bases remained unmatched. The CDR3 DNA sequence: TGTGCCAGCAGTGAATACATCAGGGACTATACCGGGGAGCTGTTTTTT. Translation: CASSEYIRDYTGELFF. Using reference TRBV25-1 and TRBJ2-2 for the parts outside the CDR3, the full variable domain is EADIYQTPRYLVIGTGKKITLECSQTMGHDKMYWYQQDPGMELHLIHYSYGVNSTEKGDLSSESTVSRIRTEHFPLTLESARPSHTSQYLCASSEYIRDYTGELFFGEGSRLTVL.

The chain has TRBV15 and TRBJ2-3, with 12 bases lining up with TRBD2. The CDR3 is 15 residues long. Germline V gene sequence: CDR1 LNHNV, CDR2 YYDKDF (reference sequence). Trimming removed 8 bases from V and 2 bases from J; junction bases left unmatched: 5. CDR3 sequence reads: CATHASGGATDTQYF. The CDR3 nucleotides read TGTGCCACCCATGCTAGCGGGGGGGCCACAGATACGCAGTATTTT.

This clone appeared a single time. The chain combines TRBV6-5 with TRBJ2-2; maybe TRBD1 (6 bases). V was cut by 4 bases and J by 6 bases, with 12 bases left in between. The germline V gene has CDR1 MNHEY and CDR2 SVGAGI. CDR3 length: 14 amino acids. The CDR3 region has the DNA TGTGCCAGCAGTTGGGGGCGAGGGGCCGGGGAGCTGTTTTTT. It yields the protein CASSWGRGAGELFF.

V usage is TRBV5-1 and J usage is TRBJ2-7, with D possibly TRBD1 on 5 matching bases. This CDR3 region has 16 residues. The germline V gene encodes CDR1 SGHRS and CDR2 YFSETQ. V lost 4 bases to trimming and J lost 0 bases, with 17 bases between them. This chain's CDR3 is CASSPPTVALSYEQYF. In DNA, the CDR3 is TGCGCCAGCAGCCCTCCGACAGTCGCCCTCTCCTACGAGCAGTACTTC.

V usage is TRBV7-9 and J usage is TRBJ1-1, with D tentatively TRBD1 (6 bases). V shed 4 bases and J shed 0 bases, with 21 bases lying between them. The CDR3 is 18 amino acids. Germline CDR1 is SEHNR and CDR2 is FQNEAQ (reference sequence). The CDR3 sequence: CASSSPRGGAYMNTEAFF. The CDR3 coding sequence is TGTGCCAGCAGCTCCCCCCGGGGGGGGGCCTACATGAACACTGAAGCTTTCTTT.

The CDR3 loop reads CASSTSGGPYEQYF. The CDR3 DNA is TGTGCCAGCAGCACGAGCGGGGGGCCCTACGAGCAGTACTTC. The V and J genes are TRBV7-9 and TRBJ2-7; 9 nucleotides line up with TRBD2. V dropped 5 bases and J dropped 2; count of bases not matched to a gene: 4. CDR3 size: 14 residues. The germline gives CDR1 SEHNR, CDR2 FQNEAQ (reference sequence).

The genes are TRBV4-2 and TRBJ2-1, with TRBD1 matching over 10 bases. V trimming: 2 bases; J trimming: 0 bases; junction bases outside the gene matches: 10. CDR1 is LGHNA, CDR2 YNFKEQ, per germline. This CDR3 is built from 19 residues. The CDR3 is CASSQTVDRGQSSYNEQFF. Here the CDR3 DNA reads TGTGCCAGCAGCCAAACCGTCGACAGGGGGCAGAGCTCCTACAATGAGCAGTTCTTC.

This clone was seen just once. The gene calls are TRBV4-2 and TRBJ2-5, with D perhaps TRBD1 (5 bases). This CDR3 is built from 17 residues. The V end was cut by 0 bases, the J end by 3 bases, with 17 bases between. Germline CDR1 and CDR2: LGHNA and YNFKEQ. DNA of the CDR3: TGTGCCAGCAGCCAAGATTTCACAGGCCGTCCAAAAGAGACCCAGTACTTC. Translated, it gives CASSQDFTGRPKETQYF.

The chain links TRBV5-1 to TRBJ2-7; 7 bases match TRBD1. Trimming cost V 0 bases and J 2 bases; bases outside gene matches: 8. The CDR3 extends over 16 amino acids. Germline CDR1 is SGHRS and CDR2 is YFSETQ. This CDR3 is CASSLESGQLTYEQYF. As DNA, the CDR3 is TGCGCCAGCAGCTTGGAGTCGGGACAGCTCACCTACGAGCAGTACTTC.

The chain joins TRBV5-1 to TRBJ1-4; a weak D match, TRBD1 (5 bases). V was trimmed by 1 base and J by 8 bases, leaving 18 bases between them. Germline V gene lookup returns CDR1 SGHRS and CDR2 YFSETQ. The CDR3 sequence is 16 residues long. CDR3 sequence (DNA): TGCGCCAGCAGCTTGCGGTCCGGACAAGTGGAAGAAAAACTGTTTTTT. This translates into CASSLRSGQVEEKLFF.

A few counts support this clone. V is TRBV9 and J is TRBJ2-3; D may be TRBD2 (5 bases). The length of the CDR3 is 15 residues. Between the trimmed V and J ends, which lost 0 bases and 0 bases, there was a span of 8 bases. Germline-derived CDR1 and CDR2 are SGDLS and YYNGEE. The CDR3 coding sequence is TGTGCCAGCAGCGTAGTTAGCGTGAGCACAGATACGCAGTATTTT. Amino acids: CASSVVSVSTDTQYF.

The chain joins TRBV14 to TRBJ2-7, with TRBD2 matching 7 bases. Germline V gene lookup returns CDR1 SGHDN and CDR2 FVKESK. With V trimmed by 4 bases and J by 0 bases, 21 bases remained unmatched. The CDR3 extends over 20 amino acids. The CDR3 sequence: CASSLRREPSGREVSYEQYF. CDR3 nucleotides: TGTGCCAGCAGCCTCCGAAGAGAGCCTAGCGGCCGCGAAGTCTCCTACGAGCAGTACTTC.

V usage is TRBV28 and J usage is TRBJ1-2; 7 bases fit TRBD1. Looked up from germline, CDR1 is MDHEN and CDR2 is SYDVKM. V lost 2 bases and J lost 4; bases outside the gene matches: 10. The CDR3 runs 16 residues. In DNA form, the CDR3 reads TGTGCCAGCAGTTTAACTTCGACAGGGAGCGGCTATGGCTACACCTTC. Amino acids: CASSLTSTGSGYGYTF.

This rearrangement joins TRBV6-1 to TRBJ1-3; 10 bases match TRBD1. Per the germline V gene, CDR1 is MNHNS and CDR2 is SASEGT. This CDR3 comprises 15 residues. Unmatched junction bases numbered 7, after V lost 10 bases and J lost 1 base. The CDR3 sequence: CATTTGGLSGNTIYF. The CDR3 region has the DNA TGTGCCACCACGACAGGGGGCTTGTCTGGAAACACCATATATTTT.

The chain couples TRBV15 to TRBJ2-5; weak D call: TRBD1 (6 bases). V was shortened by 3 bases and J by 1 base, with 9 bases between the two germline ends. There are 14 residues in the CDR3. The germline CDR1 and CDR2 sequences are LNHNV and YYDKDF (reference sequence). The CDR3 DNA reads as TGTGCCACCAGCAGGGGACACGCCCAAGAGACCCAGTACTTC. This encodes CATSRGHAQETQYF. The full variable domain, rest sourced from reference TRBV15 and TRBJ2-5, is DAMVIQNPRYQVTQFGKPVTLSCSQTLNHNVMYWYQQKSSQAPKLLFHYYDKDFNNEADTPDNFQSRRPNTSFCFLDIRSPGLGDTAMYLCATSRGHAQETQYFGPGTRLLVL.